The source of this TCR beta chain is a study of blood T cell repertoires in COVID-19. Turning to the study itself: Material from acute and convalescent COVID-19 was sourced from the United States, Italy and Spain. Sources were T cells, B-cell-depleted T cells, or PBMCs; the material itself was cDNA or gDNA.

Original data processing: From reference gene primer amplification, estimates of nucleated cell counts were derived. Clones were sequenced by immunoSEQ multiplex PCR, and TCRdb holds only the in-frame ones, with some missing. Clonal size and the V and J genes are those of that table, whereas D and trimming came from the DNA. This repertoire shows 250,000 or so clones, around nine tenths found once; its top ten account for 2.5% to 3.5%. The CDR3 has 15 residues. The V segment lost 4 bases and the J segment 4 bases; nucleotides outside the gene matches: 7. CDR1 SGHRS and CDR2 YFSETQ come from the germline V gene.

The source material was peripheral blood. This receptor was identified in a woman in her sixties with acute or convalescent COVID-19. The chain recombines TRBV5-1 with TRBJ1-2; 10 nucleotides agree with TRBD1. DNA for the CDR3: TGCGCCAGCAGCCCGGGACAGGGGATTACCTATGGCTACACCTTC. Its protein is CASSPGQGITYGYTF.